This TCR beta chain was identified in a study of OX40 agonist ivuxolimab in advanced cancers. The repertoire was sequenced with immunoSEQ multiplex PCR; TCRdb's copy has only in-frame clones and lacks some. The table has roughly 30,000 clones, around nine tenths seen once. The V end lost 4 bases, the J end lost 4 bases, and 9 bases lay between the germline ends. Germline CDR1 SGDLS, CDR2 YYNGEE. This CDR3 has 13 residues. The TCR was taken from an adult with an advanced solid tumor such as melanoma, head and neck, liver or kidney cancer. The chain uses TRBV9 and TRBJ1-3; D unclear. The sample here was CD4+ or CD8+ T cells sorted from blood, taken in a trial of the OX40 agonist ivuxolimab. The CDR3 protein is CASSQKSGNTIYF. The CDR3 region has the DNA TGTGCCAGCAGCCAAAAAAGCGGAAACACCATATATTTT.